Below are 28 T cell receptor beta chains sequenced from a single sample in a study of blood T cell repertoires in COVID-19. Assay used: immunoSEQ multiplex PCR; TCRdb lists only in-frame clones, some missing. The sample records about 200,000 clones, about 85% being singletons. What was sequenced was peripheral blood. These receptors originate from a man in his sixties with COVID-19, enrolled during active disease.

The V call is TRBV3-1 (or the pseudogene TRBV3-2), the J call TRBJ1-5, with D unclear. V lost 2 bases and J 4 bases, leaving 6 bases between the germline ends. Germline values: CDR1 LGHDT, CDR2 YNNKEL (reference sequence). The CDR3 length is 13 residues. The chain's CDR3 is CASSQFRNQPQHF. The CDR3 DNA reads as TGTGCCAGCAGCCAATTCAGAAATCAGCCCCAGCATTTT.

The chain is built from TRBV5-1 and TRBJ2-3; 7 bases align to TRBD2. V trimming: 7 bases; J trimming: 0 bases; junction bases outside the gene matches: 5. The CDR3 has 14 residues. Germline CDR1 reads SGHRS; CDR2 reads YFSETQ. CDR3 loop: CASRGDLSTDTQYF. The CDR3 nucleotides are TGCGCCAGCCGGGGGGATCTAAGCACAGATACGCAGTATTTT. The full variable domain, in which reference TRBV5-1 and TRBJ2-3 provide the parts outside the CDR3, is KAGVTQTPRYLIKTRGQQVTLSCSPISGHRSVSWYQQTPGQGLQFLFEYFSETQRNKGNFPGRFSGRQFSNSRSEMNVSTLELGDSALYLCASRGDLSTDTQYFGPGTRLTVL.

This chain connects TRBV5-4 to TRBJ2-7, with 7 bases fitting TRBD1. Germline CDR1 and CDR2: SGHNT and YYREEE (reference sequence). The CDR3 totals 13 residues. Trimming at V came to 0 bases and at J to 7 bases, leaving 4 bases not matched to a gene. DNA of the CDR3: TGTGCCAGCAGCTTGGCAGGGGGACCGGAGCAGTACTTC. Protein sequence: CASSLAGGPEQYF. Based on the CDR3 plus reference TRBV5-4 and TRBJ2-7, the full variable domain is ETGVTQSPTHLIKTRGQQVTLRCSSQSGHNTVSWYQQALGQGPQFIFQYYREEENGRGNFPPRFSGLQFPNYSSELNVNALELDDSALYLCASSLAGGPEQYFGPGTRLTVT.

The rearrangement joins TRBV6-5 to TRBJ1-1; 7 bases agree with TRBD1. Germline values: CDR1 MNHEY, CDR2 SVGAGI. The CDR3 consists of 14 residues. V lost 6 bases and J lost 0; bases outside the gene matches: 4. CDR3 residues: CASRHRGMNTEAFF. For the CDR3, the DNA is TGTGCCAGCAGGCACAGGGGTATGAACACTGAAGCTTTCTTT.

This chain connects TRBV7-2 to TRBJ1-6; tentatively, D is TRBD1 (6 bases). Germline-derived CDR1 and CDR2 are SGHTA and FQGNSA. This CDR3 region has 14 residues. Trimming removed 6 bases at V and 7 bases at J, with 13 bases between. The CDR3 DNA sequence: TGTGCCAGCAGAACACAGGGTGGGAATTCACCCCTCCACTTT. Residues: CASRTQGGNSPLHF.

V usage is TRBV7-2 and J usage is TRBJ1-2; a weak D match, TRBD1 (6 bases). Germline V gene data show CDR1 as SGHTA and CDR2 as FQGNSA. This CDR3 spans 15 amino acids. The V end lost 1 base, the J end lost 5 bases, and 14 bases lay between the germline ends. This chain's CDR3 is CASSLEGGAPYGYTF. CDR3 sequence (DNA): TGTGCCAGCAGCTTAGAGGGGGGGGCACCGTATGGCTACACCTTC. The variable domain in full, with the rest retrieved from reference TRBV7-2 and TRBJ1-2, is GAGVSQSPSNKVTEKGKDVELRCDPISGHTALYWYRQSLGQGLEFLIYFQGNSAPDKSGLPSDRFSAERTGGSVSTLTIQRTQQEDSAVYLCASSLEGGAPYGYTFGSGTRLTVV.

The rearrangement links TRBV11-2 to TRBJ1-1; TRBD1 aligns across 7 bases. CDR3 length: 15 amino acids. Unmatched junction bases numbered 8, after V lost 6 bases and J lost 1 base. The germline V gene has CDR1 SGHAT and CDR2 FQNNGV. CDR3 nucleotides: TGTGCCAGCAGTTATGCCGGGACAGAGAACACTGAAGCTTTCTTT. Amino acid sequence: CASSYAGTENTEAFF. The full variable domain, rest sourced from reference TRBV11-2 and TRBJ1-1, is EAGVAQSPRYKIIEKRQSVAFWCNPISGHATLYWYQQILGQGPKLLIQFQNNGVVDDSQLPKDRFSAERLKGVDSTLKIQPAKLEDSAVYLCASSYAGTENTEAFFGQGTRLTVV.

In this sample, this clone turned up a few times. CDR3 amino acids: CATSSDVQPQHF. CDR3 sequence (DNA): TGTGCCACCAGCTCAGATGTTCAGCCCCAGCATTTT. The chain recombines TRBV15 with TRBJ1-5; no clear D gene. Germline loops: CDR1 LNHNV, CDR2 YYDKDF (reference sequence). V gave up 5 bases and J gave up 6 bases, with 8 bases separating them. The CDR3 is 12 amino acids. Together with reference TRBV15 and TRBJ1-5, the CDR3 gives the full variable domain: DAMVIQNPRYQVTQFGKPVTLSCSQTLNHNVMYWYQQKSSQAPKLLFHYYDKDFNNEADTPDNFQSRRPNTSFCFLDIRSPGLGDTAMYLCATSSDVQPQHFGDGTRLSIL.

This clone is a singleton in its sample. CDR3 DNA: TGTGCCAGCAGCTTGGACAGGGGAGCCGATCAGCCCCAGCATTTT. This gives the protein CASSLDRGADQPQHF. This chain uses TRBV5-4 with TRBJ1-5; the match to TRBD1 covers 7 bases. Germline V gene lookup returns CDR1 SGHNT and CDR2 YYREEE (reference sequence). The CDR3 runs 15 residues. V gave up 0 bases and J gave up 5 bases; unmatched junction bases: 5. The variable domain in full, with the rest retrieved from reference TRBV5-4 and TRBJ1-5, is ETGVTQSPTHLIKTRGQQVTLRCSSQSGHNTVSWYQQALGQGPQFIFQYYREEENGRGNFPPRFSGLQFPNYSSELNVNALELDDSALYLCASSLDRGADQPQHFGDGTRLSIL.

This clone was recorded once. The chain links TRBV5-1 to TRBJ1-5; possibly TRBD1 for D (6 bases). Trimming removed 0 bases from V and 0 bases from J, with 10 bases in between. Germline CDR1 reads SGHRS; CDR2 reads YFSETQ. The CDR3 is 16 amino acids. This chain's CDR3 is CASSLEGTHSNQPQHF. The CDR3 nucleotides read TGCGCCAGCAGCTTGGAGGGGACACATAGCAATCAGCCCCAGCATTTT.

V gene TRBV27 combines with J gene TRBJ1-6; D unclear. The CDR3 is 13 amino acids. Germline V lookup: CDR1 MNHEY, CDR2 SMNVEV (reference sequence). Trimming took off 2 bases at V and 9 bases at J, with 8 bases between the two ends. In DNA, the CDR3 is TGTGCCAGCAGTTTAGGTTGGAGTTCACCCCTCCACTTT. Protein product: CASSLGWSSPLHF.

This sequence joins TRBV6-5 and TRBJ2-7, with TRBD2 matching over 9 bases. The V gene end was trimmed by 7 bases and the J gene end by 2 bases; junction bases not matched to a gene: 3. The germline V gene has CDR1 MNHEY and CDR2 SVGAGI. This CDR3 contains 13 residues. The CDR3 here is CASMVAGAYEQYF. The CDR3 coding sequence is TGTGCCAGCATGGTAGCGGGAGCCTACGAGCAGTACTTC.

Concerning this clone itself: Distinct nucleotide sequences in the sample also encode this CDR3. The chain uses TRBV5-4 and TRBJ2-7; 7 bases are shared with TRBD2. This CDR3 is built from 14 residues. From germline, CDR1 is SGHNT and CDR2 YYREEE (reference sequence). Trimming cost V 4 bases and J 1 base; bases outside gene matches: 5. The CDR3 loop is CASSPQRGSYEQYF. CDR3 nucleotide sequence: TGTGCCAGCAGCCCGCAGCGGGGTTCCTACGAGCAGTACTTC.

The CDR3, as DNA: TGTGCCAGCGTCCGGTGGTACACTGAAGCTTTCTTT. Protein: CASVRWYTEAFF. The chain joins TRBV5-8 to TRBJ1-1; D is undetermined. CDR1 and CDR2 from the germline V gene are SGHTS and YDEGEE. This CDR3 is built from 12 residues. V lost 7 bases to trimming and J lost 3 bases, with 10 bases between them.

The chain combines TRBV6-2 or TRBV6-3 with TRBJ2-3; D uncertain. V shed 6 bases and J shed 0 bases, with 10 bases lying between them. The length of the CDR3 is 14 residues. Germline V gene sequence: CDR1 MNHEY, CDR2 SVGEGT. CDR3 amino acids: CASSHTPSTDTQYF. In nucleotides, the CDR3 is TGTGCCAGCAGCCACACGCCCAGCACAGATACGCAGTATTTT.

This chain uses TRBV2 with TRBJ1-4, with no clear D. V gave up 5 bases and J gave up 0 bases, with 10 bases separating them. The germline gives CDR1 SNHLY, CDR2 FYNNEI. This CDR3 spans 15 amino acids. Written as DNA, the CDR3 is TGTGCCAGCAGTTGGTCGGCGGCAACTAATGAAAAACTGTTTTTT. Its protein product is CASSWSAATNEKLFF. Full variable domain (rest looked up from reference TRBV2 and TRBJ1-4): EPEVTQTPSHQVTQMGQEVILRCVPISNHLYFYWYRQILGQKVEFLVSFYNNEISEKSEIFDDQFSVERPDGSNFTLKIRSTKLEDSAMYFCASSWSAATNEKLFFGSGTQLSVL.

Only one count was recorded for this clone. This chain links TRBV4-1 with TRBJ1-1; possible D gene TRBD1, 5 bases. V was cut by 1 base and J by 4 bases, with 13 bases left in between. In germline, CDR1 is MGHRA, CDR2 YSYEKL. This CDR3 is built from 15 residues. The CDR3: CASSQVGGSFTEAFF. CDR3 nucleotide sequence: TGCGCCAGCAGCCAAGTGGGGGGGTCCTTCACTGAAGCTTTCTTT.

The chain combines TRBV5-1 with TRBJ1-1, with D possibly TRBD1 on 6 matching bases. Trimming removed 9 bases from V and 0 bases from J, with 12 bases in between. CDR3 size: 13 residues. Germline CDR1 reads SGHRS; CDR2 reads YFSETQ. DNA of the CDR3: TGCGCCACCGCGACAGGTATGAACACTGAAGCTTTCTTT. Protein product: CATATGMNTEAFF.

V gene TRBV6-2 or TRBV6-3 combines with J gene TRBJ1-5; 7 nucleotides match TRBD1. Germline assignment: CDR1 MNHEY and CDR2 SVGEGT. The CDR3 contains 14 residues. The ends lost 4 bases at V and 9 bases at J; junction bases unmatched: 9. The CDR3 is CASSSQTGIGPQHF. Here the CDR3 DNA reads TGTGCCAGCAGTTCCCAGACAGGGATCGGGCCCCAGCATTTT.

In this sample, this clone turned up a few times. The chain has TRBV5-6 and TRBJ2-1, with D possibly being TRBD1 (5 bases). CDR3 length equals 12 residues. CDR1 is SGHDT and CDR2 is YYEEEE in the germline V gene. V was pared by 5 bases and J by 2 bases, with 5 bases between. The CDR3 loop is CASRTAYNEQFF. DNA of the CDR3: TGTGCCAGCAGGACAGCCTACAATGAGCAGTTCTTC.

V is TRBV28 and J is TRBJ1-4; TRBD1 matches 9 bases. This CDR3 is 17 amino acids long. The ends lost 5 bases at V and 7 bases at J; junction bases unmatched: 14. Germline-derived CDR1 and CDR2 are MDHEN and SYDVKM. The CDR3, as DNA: TGTGCCAGCAGTCGCACCTCAACCGGGACAGGGTCTGAAAAACTGTTTTTT. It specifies CASSRTSTGTGSEKLFF.

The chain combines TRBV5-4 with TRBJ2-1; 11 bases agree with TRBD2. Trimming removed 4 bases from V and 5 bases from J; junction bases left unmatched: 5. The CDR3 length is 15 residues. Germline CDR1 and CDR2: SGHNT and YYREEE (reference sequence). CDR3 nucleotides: TGTGCCAGCAGCGGAGGGGGACTAGCGGACAATGAGCAGTTCTTC. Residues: CASSGGGLADNEQFF.

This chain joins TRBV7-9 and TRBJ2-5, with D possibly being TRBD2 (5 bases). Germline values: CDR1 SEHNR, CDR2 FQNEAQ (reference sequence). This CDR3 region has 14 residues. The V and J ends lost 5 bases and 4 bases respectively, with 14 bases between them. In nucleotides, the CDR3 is TGTGCCAGCAGCCTCGTAGGAGGTTCAGAGACCCAGTACTTC. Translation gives CASSLVGGSETQYF.

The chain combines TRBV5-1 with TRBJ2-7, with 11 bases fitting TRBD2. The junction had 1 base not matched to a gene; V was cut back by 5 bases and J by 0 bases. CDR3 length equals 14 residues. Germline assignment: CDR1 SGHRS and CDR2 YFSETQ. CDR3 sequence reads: CASSTSGSSYEQYF. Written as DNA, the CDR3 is TGCGCCAGCAGTACTAGCGGGAGCTCCTACGAGCAGTACTTC.

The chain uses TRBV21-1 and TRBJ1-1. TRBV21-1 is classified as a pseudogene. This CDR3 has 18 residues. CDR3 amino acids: CASSKKRAGNESNTEAFF. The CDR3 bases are TGTGCCAGCAGCAAAAAGAGGGCCGGGAACGAATCGAACACTGAAGCTTTCTTT.

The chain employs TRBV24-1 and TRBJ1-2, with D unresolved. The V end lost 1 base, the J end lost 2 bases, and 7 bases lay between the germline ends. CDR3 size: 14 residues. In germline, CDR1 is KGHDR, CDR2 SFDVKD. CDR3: CATSDFETNYGYTF. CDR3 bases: TGTGCCACCAGTGATTTTGAGACAAACTATGGCTACACCTTC.

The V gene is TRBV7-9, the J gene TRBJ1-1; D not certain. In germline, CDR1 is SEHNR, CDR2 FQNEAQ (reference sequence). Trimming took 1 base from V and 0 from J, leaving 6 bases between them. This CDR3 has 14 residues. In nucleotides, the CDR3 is TGTGCCAGCAGCTTAGGCGGAGTGAACACTGAAGCTTTCTTT. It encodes CASSLGGVNTEAFF.

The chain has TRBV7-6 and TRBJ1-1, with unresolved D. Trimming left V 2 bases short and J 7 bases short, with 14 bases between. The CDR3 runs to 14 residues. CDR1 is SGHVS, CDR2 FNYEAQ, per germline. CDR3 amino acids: CASSLFSQAGEAFF. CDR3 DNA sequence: TGTGCCAGCAGCTTATTTTCCCAGGCAGGTGAAGCTTTCTTT.